Below, 11 T cell receptor beta chains from the same sample are listed, as sequenced in a study of T cells in Graves' hyperthyroidism and ophthalmopathy. There were TCR beta CDR3 regions amplified from RNA transcripts. First-round RT-PCR with HTBI primers amplified the TCR CDR3 region. TCRdb reanalysed the multiplex PCR reads using MiXCR and keeps one entry per CDR3 protein. The sample lists approximately 710,000 distinct CDR3 sequences; 17% were seen once. The sequenced material came from blood. Receptors originate from a man aged 45-65 years with Graves' hyperthyroidism.

This clonotype was seen ten or more times. The chain's CDR3 is CASSATSTGGLGYTF. DNA for the CDR3: TGTGCCAGTAGTGCCACTTCGACAGGGGGCCTTGGCTACACCTTC. The chain has TRBV19 and TRBJ1-2; 10 positions agree with TRBD1. V dropped 5 bases and J dropped 7; count of bases not matched to a gene: 10. The CDR3 is 15 residues long. The germline gives CDR1 LNHDA, CDR2 SQIVND (reference sequence).

This clonotype has ten or more counts. This chain links TRBV10-2 with TRBJ2-7; perhaps TRBD1 as D (5 bases). Germline CDR1 WSHSY, CDR2 SAAADI. Trimming pared 2 bases from V and 4 bases from J, leaving 9 bases between. The CDR3 has 13 amino acids. The CDR3 region has the DNA TGCGCCAGCAGTGAGGTCAGGGTTTACGAGCAGTACTTC. Residues: CASSEVRVYEQYF.

This clonotype appeared many times. The V and J genes are TRBV28 and TRBJ2-7; 7 bases match TRBD1. V lost 5 bases to trimming and J lost 2 bases; unmatched junction nucleotides: 9. From germline, CDR1 is MDHEN and CDR2 SYDVKM. The CDR3 covers 15 residues. The CDR3 here is CASSLQGTAAYEQYF. The CDR3 DNA reads as TGTGCCAGCAGTCTACAAGGGACAGCCGCCTACGAGCAGTACTTC.

The sample holds many counts of this clonotype. The chain recombines TRBV19 with TRBJ2-1; D gene ambiguous. Trimming took 4 bases from V and 8 from J, leaving 12 bases between them. The germline CDR1 and CDR2 sequences are LNHDA and SQIVND (reference sequence). The CDR3 spans 13 residues. CDR3 DNA sequence: TGTGCCAGTAGTAATCATCGGAGAGATGAGCAGTTCTTC. Protein product: CASSNHRRDEQFF.

The chain links TRBV9 to TRBJ2-5; TRBD1 might be the D (6 bases). This CDR3 is 14 amino acids long. Trimming removed 2 bases from V and 4 bases from J, with 12 bases in between. Germline V gene data show CDR1 as SGDLS and CDR2 as YYNGEE. In nucleotides, the CDR3 is TGTGCCAGCAGCGTTGCAGGGGTGGCAGAGACCCAGTACTTC. It encodes CASSVAGVAETQYF.

V is TRBV28 and J is TRBJ2-1; the match to TRBD2 covers 8 bases. The CDR3 has 14 amino acids. Germline loops: CDR1 MDHEN, CDR2 SYDVKM. The V gene end was trimmed by 8 bases and the J gene end by 4 bases; junction bases not matched to a gene: 7. The DNA for the CDR3 is TGTGCCAGCCAGGGCGGGAGGAATTACAATGAGCAGTTCTTC. It specifies CASQGGRNYNEQFF.

In its sample, this clonotype was seen a few times. This chain uses TRBV3-1 with TRBJ2-1; 12 positions agree with TRBD2. The J segment lost 8 bases and the V segment lost 5 bases, leaving 7 bases of the junction unmatched. The CDR3 runs to 15 residues. CDR1 LGHDT and CDR2 YNNKEL come from the germline V gene (reference sequence). CDR3 nucleotides: TGTGCCAGCAGCTGGCGACTAGCGGGAGATCATGAGCAGTTCTTC. It codes for CASSWRLAGDHEQFF.

This clonotype showed up many times. V usage is TRBV15 and J usage is TRBJ1-5; D gene uncertain. Germline CDR1 reads LNHNV; CDR2 reads YYDKDF (reference sequence). The CDR3 has 15 residues. V dropped 3 bases and J dropped 1 base, with 10 bases sitting between them. CDR3: CATSRDFRSNQPQHF. In nucleotides, the CDR3 is TGTGCCACCAGCAGGGACTTTAGGAGCAATCAGCCCCAGCATTTT.

This clonotype was detected ten times or more. V usage is TRBV27 and J usage is TRBJ2-3, with TRBD2 identical over 8 bases. The germline V gene encodes CDR1 MNHEY and CDR2 SMNVEV (reference sequence). The V and J ends lost 2 bases and 5 bases, in that order; junction bases with no gene match: 6. CDR3 length: 15 amino acids. CDR3 protein: CASSLPGGAGDTQYF. In DNA form, the CDR3 reads TGTGCCAGCAGTTTACCGGGAGGGGCTGGAGATACGCAGTATTTT.

In this sample, this clonotype turned up a few times. The gene calls are TRBV20-1 and TRBJ2-7; 8 nucleotides agree with TRBD1. The CDR3 loop spans 16 amino acids. Germline lookup yields CDR1 DFQATT and CDR2 SNEGSKA (reference sequence). V lost 1 base to trimming and J lost 6 bases; unmatched junction nucleotides: 14. For the CDR3, the DNA is TGCAGTGCTAGAGCCCCCGGGACAGGCAAATCGTTCGAGCAGTACTTC. Its protein is CSARAPGTGKSFEQYF.

J is TRBJ1-4 and V is TRBV6-5, with unresolved D. Between the trimmed V and J ends, which lost 2 bases and 6 bases, there was a span of 7 bases. The CDR3 extends over 13 amino acids. In germline, CDR1 is MNHEY, CDR2 SVGAGI. CDR3 protein: CASSYRSDEKLFF. For the CDR3, the DNA is TGTGCCAGCAGTTACAGGTCAGATGAAAAACTGTTTTTT.